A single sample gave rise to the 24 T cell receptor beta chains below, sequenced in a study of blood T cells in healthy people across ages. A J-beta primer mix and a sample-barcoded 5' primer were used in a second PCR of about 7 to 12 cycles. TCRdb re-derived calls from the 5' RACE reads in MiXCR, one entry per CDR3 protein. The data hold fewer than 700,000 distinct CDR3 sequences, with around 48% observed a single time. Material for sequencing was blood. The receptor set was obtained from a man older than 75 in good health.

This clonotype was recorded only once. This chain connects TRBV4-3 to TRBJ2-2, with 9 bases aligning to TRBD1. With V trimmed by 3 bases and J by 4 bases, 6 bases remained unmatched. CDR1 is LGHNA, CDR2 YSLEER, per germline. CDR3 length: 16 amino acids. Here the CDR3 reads CASSHPGTGPTGELFF. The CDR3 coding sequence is TGCGCCAGCAGCCATCCCGGGACAGGGCCCACCGGGGAGCTGTTTTTT.

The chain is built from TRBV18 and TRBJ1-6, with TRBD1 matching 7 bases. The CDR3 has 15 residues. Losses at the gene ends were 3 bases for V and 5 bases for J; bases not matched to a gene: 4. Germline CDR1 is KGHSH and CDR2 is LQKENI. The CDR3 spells CASSPGTADNSPLHF. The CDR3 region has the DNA TGTGCCAGCTCACCCGGGACAGCAGATAATTCACCCCTCCACTTT.

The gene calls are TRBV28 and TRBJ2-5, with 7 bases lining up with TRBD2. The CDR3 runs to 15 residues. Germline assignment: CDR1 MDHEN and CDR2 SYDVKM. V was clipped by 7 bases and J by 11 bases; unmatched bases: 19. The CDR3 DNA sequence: TGTGCCAGCACCTCCCCATCTATGGGATGGCGGGAGCAGTACTTC. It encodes CASTSPSMGWREQYF. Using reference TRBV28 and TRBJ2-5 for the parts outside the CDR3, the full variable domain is DVKVTQSSRYLVKRTGEKVFLECVQDMDHENMFWYRQDPGLGLRLIYFSYDVKMKEKGDIPEGYSVSREKKERFSLILESASTNQTSMYLCASTSPSMGWREQYFGPGTRLLVL.

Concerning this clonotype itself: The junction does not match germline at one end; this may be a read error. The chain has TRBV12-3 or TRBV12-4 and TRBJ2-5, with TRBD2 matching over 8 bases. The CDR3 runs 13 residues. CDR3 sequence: CASRPGLVETQYF. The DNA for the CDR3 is TGTGCCAGCAGACCGGGACTAGTTGAGACCCAGTACTTT.

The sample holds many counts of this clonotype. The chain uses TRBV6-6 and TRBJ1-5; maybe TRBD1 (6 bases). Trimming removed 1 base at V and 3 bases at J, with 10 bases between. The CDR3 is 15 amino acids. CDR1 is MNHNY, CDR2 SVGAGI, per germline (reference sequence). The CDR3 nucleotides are TGTGCCAGCAGTTACTTGGCAGGGGACAATCAGCCCCAGCATTTT. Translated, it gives CASSYLAGDNQPQHF.

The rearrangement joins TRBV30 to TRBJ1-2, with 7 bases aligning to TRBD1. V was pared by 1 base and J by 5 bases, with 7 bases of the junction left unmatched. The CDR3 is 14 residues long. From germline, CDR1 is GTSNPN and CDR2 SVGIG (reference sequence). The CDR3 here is CAWSEGGGGYGYTF. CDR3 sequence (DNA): TGTGCCTGGAGTGAGGGAGGGGGCGGGTATGGCTACACCTTC.

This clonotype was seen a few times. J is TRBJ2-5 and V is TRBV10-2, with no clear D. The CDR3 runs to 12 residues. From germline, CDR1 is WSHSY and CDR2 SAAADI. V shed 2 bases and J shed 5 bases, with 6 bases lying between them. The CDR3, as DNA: TGCGCCAGCAGTGAGGTTTTGGAGACCCAGTACTTC. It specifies CASSEVLETQYF.

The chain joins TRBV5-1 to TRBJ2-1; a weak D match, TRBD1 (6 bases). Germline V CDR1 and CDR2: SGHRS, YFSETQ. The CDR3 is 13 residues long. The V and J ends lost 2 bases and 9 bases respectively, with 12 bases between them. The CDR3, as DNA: TGCGCCAGCAGCTTTGGACAGTCCCTTGAGCAGTTCTTC. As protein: CASSFGQSLEQFF.

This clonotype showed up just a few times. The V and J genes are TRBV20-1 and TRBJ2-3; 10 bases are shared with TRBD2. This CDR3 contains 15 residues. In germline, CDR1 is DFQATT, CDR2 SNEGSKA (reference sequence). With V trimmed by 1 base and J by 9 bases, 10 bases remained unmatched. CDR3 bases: TGCAGTGCTAGAGTCGGACTGAGCGGGGGGGGAACGCAGTATTTT. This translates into CSARVGLSGGGTQYF.

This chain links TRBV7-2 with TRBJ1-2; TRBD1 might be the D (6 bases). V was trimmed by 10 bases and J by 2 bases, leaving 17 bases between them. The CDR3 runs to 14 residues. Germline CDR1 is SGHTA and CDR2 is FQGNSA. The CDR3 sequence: CATSRGGRNYGYTF. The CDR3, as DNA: TGTGCCACCTCCCGGGGGGGGCGGAACTATGGCTACACCTTC.

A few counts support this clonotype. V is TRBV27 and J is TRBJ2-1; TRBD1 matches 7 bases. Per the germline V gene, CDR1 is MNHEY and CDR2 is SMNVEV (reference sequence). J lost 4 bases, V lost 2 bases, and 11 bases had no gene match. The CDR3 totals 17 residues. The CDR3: CASSLIGGGLPYNEQFF. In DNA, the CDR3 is TGTGCCAGCAGTTTAATAGGGGGCGGGCTCCCTTACAATGAGCAGTTCTTC.

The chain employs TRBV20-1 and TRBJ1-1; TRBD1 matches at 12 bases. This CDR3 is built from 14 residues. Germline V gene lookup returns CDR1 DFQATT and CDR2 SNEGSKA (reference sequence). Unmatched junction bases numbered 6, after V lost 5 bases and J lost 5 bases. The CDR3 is CSARDRGRGTEAFF. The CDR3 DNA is TGCAGTGCTCGGGACAGGGGGCGTGGAACTGAAGCTTTCTTT.

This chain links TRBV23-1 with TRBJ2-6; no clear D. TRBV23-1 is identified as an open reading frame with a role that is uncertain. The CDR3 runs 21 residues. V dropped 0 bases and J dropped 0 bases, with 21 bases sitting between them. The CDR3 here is CASSQSNRDMILSSGANVLTF. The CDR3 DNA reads TGCGCCAGCAGTCAATCGAACAGAGACATGATCCTTAGCTCTGGGGCCAACGTCCTGACTTTC.

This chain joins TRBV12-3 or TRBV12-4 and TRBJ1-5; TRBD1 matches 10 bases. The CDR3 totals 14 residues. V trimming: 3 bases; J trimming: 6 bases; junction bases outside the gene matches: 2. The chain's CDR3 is CASSLGTGVQPQHF. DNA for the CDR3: TGTGCCAGCAGTTTGGGGACAGGGGTTCAGCCCCAGCATTTT.

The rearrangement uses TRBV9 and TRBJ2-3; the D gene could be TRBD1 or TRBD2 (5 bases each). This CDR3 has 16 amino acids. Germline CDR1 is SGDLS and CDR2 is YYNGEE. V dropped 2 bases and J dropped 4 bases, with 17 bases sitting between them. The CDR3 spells CASSVPRGEGSDTQYF. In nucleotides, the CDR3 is TGTGCCAGCAGCGTCCCTAGGGGCGAGGGATCAGATACGCAGTATTTT.

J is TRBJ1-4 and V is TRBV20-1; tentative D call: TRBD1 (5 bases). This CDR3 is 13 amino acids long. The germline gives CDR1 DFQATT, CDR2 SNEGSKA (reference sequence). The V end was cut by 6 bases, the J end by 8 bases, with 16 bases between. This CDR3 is CSAARDGREKLFF. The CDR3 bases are TGCAGTGCCGCTCGGGACGGAAGGGAAAAACTGTTTTTT.

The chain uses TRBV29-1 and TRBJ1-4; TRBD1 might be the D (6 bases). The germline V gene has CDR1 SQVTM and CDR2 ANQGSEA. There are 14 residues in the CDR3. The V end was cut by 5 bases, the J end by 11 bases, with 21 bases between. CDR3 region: CSVSGVGNRDKLFF. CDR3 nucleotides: TGCAGCGTTTCAGGGGTCGGTAATCGTGACAAACTGTTTTTT.

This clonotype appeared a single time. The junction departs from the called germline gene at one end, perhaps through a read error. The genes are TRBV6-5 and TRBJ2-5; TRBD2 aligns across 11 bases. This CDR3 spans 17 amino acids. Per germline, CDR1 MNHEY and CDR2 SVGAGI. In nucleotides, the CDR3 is TGTGTCAGCAGTTACGCCACTAGCGGGAGTCCGCTCGAGACCCAGTACTTC. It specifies CVSSYATSGSPLETQYF.

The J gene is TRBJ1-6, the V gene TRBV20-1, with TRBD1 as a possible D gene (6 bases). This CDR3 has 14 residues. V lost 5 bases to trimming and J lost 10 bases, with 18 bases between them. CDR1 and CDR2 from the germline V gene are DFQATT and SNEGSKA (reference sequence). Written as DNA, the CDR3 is TGCAGTGCTTCCGGACAGTATGGGGACTCACCCCTCCACTTT. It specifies CSASGQYGDSPLHF.

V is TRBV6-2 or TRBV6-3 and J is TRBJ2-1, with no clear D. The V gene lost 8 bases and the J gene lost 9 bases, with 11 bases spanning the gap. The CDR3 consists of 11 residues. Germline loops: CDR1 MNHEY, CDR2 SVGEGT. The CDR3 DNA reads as TGTGCCAGCTTGGATTTTGGTGAGCAGTTCTTC. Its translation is CASLDFGEQFF.

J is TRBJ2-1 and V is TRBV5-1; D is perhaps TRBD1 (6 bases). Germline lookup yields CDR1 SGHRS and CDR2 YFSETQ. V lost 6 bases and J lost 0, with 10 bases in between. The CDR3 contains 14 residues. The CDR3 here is CASTRDNSYNEQFF. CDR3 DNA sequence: TGCGCCAGCACCCGGGACAACTCCTACAATGAGCAGTTCTTC. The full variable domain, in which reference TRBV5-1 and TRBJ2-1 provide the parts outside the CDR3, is KAGVTQTPRYLIKTRGQQVTLSCSPISGHRSVSWYQQTPGQGLQFLFEYFSETQRNKGNFPGRFSGRQFSNSRSEMNVSTLELGDSALYLCASTRDNSYNEQFFGPGTRLTVL.

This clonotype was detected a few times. The CDR3 region is CASSQEVPGTSNSPLHF. The CDR3 DNA sequence: TGTGCCAGCAGCCAGGAAGTCCCCGGGACAAGTAATTCACCCCTCCACTTT. This chain links TRBV4-2 with TRBJ1-6; weak D call: TRBD1 (6 bases). Trimming pared 3 bases from V and 6 bases from J, leaving 18 bases between. Germline values: CDR1 LGHNA, CDR2 YNFKEQ. This CDR3 comprises 17 residues.

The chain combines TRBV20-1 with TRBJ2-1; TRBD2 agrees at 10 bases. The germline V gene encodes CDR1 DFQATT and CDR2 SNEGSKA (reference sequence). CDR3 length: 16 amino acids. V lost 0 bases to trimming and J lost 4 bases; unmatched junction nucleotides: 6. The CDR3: CSARERTSGLYNEQFF. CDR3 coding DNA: TGCAGTGCTAGAGAGCGGACTAGCGGCCTGTACAATGAGCAGTTCTTC.

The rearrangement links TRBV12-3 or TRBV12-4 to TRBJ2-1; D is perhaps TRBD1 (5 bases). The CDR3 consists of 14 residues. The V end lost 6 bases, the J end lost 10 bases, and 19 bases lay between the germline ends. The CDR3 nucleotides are TGTGCCAGCAGCTTGACGACAGTCTCCTACGAGCAGTTCTTC. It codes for CASSLTTVSYEQFF.